These 11 T cell receptor beta chains originate from one sample sequenced in a study of T-cell reconstitution after alpha-beta-depleted transplantation in children. During its preparation, the TCRbeta library received unique molecular identifiers. Each CDR3 protein is one row after TCRdb ran MiXCR on the PCR reads. The table includes over 90,000 distinct CDR3 sequences, under 9% detected once. Source: PBMCs, taken before TCRalphabeta/CD19-depleted stem cell transplant. Receptors originate from a boy younger than 10 with acute lymphoblastic leukemia, due to receive a stem cell transplant.

This rearrangement joins TRBV12-3 or TRBV12-4 to TRBJ1-1, with D perhaps matching TRBD1 (5 bases). Trimming shortened V by 2 bases and J by 6 bases, and 16 bases separated the two germline ends. CDR3 length: 15 amino acids. In DNA form, the CDR3 reads TGTGCCAGCAGTTTAAGTAGAGGGGCGGGGGCTGAAGCTTTCTTT. As protein: CASSLSRGAGAEAFF.

The table lists this clonotype with a few counts. The chain is built from TRBV5-4 and TRBJ2-5; 9 bases fit TRBD2. Per the germline V gene, CDR1 is SGHNT and CDR2 is YYREEE (reference sequence). The CDR3 consists of 15 residues. After removal of 4 bases from V and 1 base from J, the junction contained 5 bases not matched to a gene. CDR3 DNA sequence: TGTGCCAGCAGCCCCAGCGGGGGGACCCAAGAGACCCAGTACTTC. Residues: CASSPSGGTQETQYF.

This clonotype came up many times. The V call is TRBV25-1, the J call TRBJ2-3; D perhaps matches TRBD2 (6 bases). The V gene lost 5 bases and the J gene lost 1 base, with 19 bases spanning the gap. This CDR3 spans 17 amino acids. Per the germline V gene, CDR1 is MGHDK and CDR2 is SYGVNS. Here the CDR3 reads CASSPPPGRRGTDTQYF. In DNA, the CDR3 is TGTGCCAGCAGTCCCCCCCCCGGGAGAAGGGGCACAGATACGCAGTATTTT.

This clonotype came up a few times. The J gene is TRBJ1-1, the V gene TRBV18; 9 positions match TRBD1. Looked up from germline, CDR1 is KGHSH and CDR2 is LQKENI. The junction had 3 bases not matched to a gene; V was cut back by 3 bases and J by 1 base. CDR3 size: 15 residues. The CDR3 DNA reads TGTGCCAGCTCACCGGGACAGGGCACGAACACTGAAGCTTTCTTT. Amino acids: CASSPGQGTNTEAFF.

Only a few counts were recorded for this clonotype. The V gene is TRBV4-1, the J gene TRBJ2-7; a weak D match, TRBD1 (6 bases). Trimming took off 2 bases at V and 8 bases at J, with 7 bases between the two ends. This CDR3 region has 11 residues. The V gene's germline CDR1 is MGHRA and CDR2 YSYEKL. In nucleotides, the CDR3 is TGCGCCAGCAGCCAACAGGGGCAGCAGTACTTC. Amino acids: CASSQQGQQYF.

This clonotype has at least ten counts. The V call is TRBV6-1, the J call TRBJ2-3, with 14 positions matching TRBD2. The length of the CDR3 is 15 residues. The ends lost 4 bases at V and 4 bases at J; junction bases unmatched: 1. CDR1 MNHNS and CDR2 SASEGT come from the germline V gene. CDR3 in DNA: TGTGCCAGCAGTGGACTAGCGGGGGGGCCAGATACGCAGTATTTT. It is translated as CASSGLAGGPDTQYF.

This clonotype was counted ten times or more. The J gene is TRBJ2-7, the V gene TRBV6-2 or TRBV6-3, with 7 bases aligning to TRBD1. J lost 2 bases, V lost 6 bases, and 1 base had no gene match. The CDR3 loop spans 12 amino acids. Germline lookup yields CDR1 MNHEY and CDR2 SVGEGT. This chain's CDR3 is CASRDRAYEQYF. The CDR3, as DNA: TGTGCCAGCAGAGACAGGGCCTACGAGCAGTACTTC.

The sample holds many counts of this clonotype. This chain links TRBV6-5 with TRBJ2-7, with D possibly matching TRBD2 (5 bases). The CDR3 sequence is 16 residues long. V shed 0 bases and J shed 0 bases, with 12 bases lying between them. Per the germline V gene, CDR1 is MNHEY and CDR2 is SVGAGI. The CDR3 DNA reads TGTGCCAGCAGTTACTCCCCAGGAGGTTTCTCCTACGAGCAGTACTTC. Translated, it gives CASSYSPGGFSYEQYF.

This clonotype was observed many times. The chain recombines TRBV7-2 with TRBJ2-3; no clear D gene. Germline V CDR1 and CDR2: SGHTA, FQGNSA. Deletions cut 6 bases from V and 10 bases from J, with 17 bases between. This CDR3 is 13 amino acids long. The DNA for the CDR3 is TGTGCCAGCAGTGGGGATACTCTCCGTTCGCAGTATTTT. It yields the protein CASSGDTLRSQYF.

Many counts were recorded for this clonotype. V gene TRBV5-1 combines with J gene TRBJ1-1, with D hard to call. Trimming took 1 base from V and 0 from J, leaving 7 bases between them. CDR3 length equals 14 residues. Germline CDR1 is SGHRS and CDR2 is YFSETQ. CDR3 in amino acids: CASSLSPLNTEAFF. DNA for the CDR3: TGCGCCAGCAGCTTGTCCCCCTTGAACACTGAAGCTTTCTTT. The variable domain in full, completed from reference TRBV5-1 and TRBJ1-1, reads KAGVTQTPRYLIKTRGQQVTLSCSPISGHRSVSWYQQTPGQGLQFLFEYFSETQRNKGNFPGRFSGRQFSNSRSEMNVSTLELGDSALYLCASSLSPLNTEAFFGQGTRLTVV.

A few counts support this clonotype. The V and J genes are TRBV19 and TRBJ1-2; no clear D gene. CDR3 length: 10 amino acids. Germline-derived CDR1 and CDR2 are LNHDA and SQIVND (reference sequence). With 7 bases removed from V and 8 bases from J, the gap between germline ends came to 8 bases. The chain's CDR3 is CASTGEGYTF. Here the CDR3 DNA reads TGTGCCAGTACGGGCGAGGGCTACACCTTC. Based on the CDR3 plus reference TRBV19 and TRBJ1-2, the full variable domain is DGGITQSPKYLFRKEGQNVTLSCEQNLNHDAMYWYRQDPGQGLRLIYYSQIVNDFQKGDIAEGYSVSREKKESFPLTVTSAQKNPTAFYLCASTGEGYTFGSGTRLTVV.